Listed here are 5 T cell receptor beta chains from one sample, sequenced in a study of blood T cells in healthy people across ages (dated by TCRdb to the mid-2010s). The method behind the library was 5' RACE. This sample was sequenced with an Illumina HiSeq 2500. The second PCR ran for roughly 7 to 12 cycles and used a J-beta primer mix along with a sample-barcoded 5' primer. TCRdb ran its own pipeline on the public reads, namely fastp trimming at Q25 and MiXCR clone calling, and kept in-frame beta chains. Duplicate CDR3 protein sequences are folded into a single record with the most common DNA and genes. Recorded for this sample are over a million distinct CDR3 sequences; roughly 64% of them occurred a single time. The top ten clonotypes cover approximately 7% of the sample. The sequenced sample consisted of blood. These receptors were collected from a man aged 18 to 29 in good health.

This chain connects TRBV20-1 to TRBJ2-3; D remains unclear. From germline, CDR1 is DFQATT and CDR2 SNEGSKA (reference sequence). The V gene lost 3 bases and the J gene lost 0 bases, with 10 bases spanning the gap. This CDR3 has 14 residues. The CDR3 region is CSASLPASTDTQYF. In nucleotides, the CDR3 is TGCAGTGCTAGTCTCCCAGCCAGCACAGATACGCAGTATTTT.

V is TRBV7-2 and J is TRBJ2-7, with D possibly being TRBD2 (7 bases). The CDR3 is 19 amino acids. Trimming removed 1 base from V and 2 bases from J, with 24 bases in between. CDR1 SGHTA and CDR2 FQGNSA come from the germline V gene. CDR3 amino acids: CASSLENAGAVPSAYEQYF. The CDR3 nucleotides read TGTGCCAGCAGCTTAGAGAATGCGGGGGCCGTTCCTAGCGCCTACGAGCAGTACTTC.

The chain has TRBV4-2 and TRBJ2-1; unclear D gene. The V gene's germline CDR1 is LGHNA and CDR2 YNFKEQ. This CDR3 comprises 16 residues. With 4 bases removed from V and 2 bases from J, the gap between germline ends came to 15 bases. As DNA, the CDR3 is TGTGCCAGCAGCCCCCACCCCCGCAGAACCTACAATGAGCAGTTCTTC. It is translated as CASSPHPRRTYNEQFF.

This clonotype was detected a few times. In nucleotides, the CDR3 is TGTGCCAGCAGCTTATTAATTCCAGGGAAAGAGACCCAGTACTTC. This gives the protein CASSLLIPGKETQYF. The chain joins TRBV7-9 to TRBJ2-5; tentatively, D is TRBD1 (5 bases). The CDR3 contains 15 residues. In germline, CDR1 is SEHNR, CDR2 FQNEAQ (reference sequence). With 2 bases removed from V and 3 bases from J, the gap between germline ends came to 13 bases.

The CDR3 protein is CASSNSGGANHNEQFF. The CDR3 bases are TGTGCCAGCAGCAATAGCGGGGGGGCGAATCACAATGAGCAGTTCTTC. The V and J genes are TRBV21-1 and TRBJ2-1; the table calls TRBD1, which could not be checked here. TRBV21-1 is a documented pseudogene. The CDR3 has 16 residues.